This passage covers 21 T cell receptor beta chains from one sample sequenced in a study of T cell responses to AZD1222 COVID-19 vaccine (TCRdb year 2021). The sample's time point label, in plain terms: baseline before first vaccination. The library was generated by the immunoSEQ multiplex PCR assay. This immuneACCESS table, as held by TCRdb, lists in-frame sequences with V and J called but not all clones. Of the missing ones, under half trace to an unresolved V gene in checked studies; the others have no known cause. This sample comprises about 130,000 clones, about 88% of them detected only once. The top ten clones comprise 7.5% to 8% of the sample. Sequenced here: peripheral blood, sampled on day 0 of AZD1222 vaccination. All receptors derive from an adult in good health.

The chain couples TRBV28 to TRBJ2-3; D is undetermined. The CDR3 contains 13 residues. The germline V gene encodes CDR1 MDHEN and CDR2 SYDVKM. V was cut by 2 bases and J by 1 base, with 4 bases left in between. DNA of the CDR3: TGTGCCAGCAGTTTAAGCGGCACAGATACGCAGTATTTT. Translating it yields CASSLSGTDTQYF.

V gene TRBV12-5 combines with J gene TRBJ1-1; D uncertain. CDR3 length: 14 amino acids. V was cut by 1 base and J by 3 bases, with 9 bases left in between. Looked up from germline, CDR1 is LGHNT and CDR2 is FRNRAP. The CDR3 DNA is TGTGCTAGTGGTTTGGCCCTATCTGACACTGAAGCTTTCTTT. It encodes CASGLALSDTEAFF. Looking up the rest from reference TRBV12-5 and TRBJ1-1 gives the full variable domain: DARVTQTPRHKVTEMGQEVTMRCQPILGHNTVFWYRQTMMQGLELLAYFRNRAPLDDSGMPKDRFSAEMPDATLATLKIQPSEPRDSAVYFCASGLALSDTEAFFGQGTRLTVV.

This clone was seen just once. V is TRBV19 and J is TRBJ2-7; D possibly corresponds to TRBD1 (5 bases). The CDR3 is made up of 13 amino acids. Per the germline V gene, CDR1 is LNHDA and CDR2 is SQIVND (reference sequence). With 5 bases removed from V and 5 bases from J, the gap between germline ends came to 13 bases. CDR3 coding DNA: TGTGCCAGTAGTGAAAGAAGGGGCGACGAGCAGTACTTC. It codes for CASSERRGDEQYF.

The chain combines TRBV11-2 with TRBJ2-1; 16 positions agree with TRBD2. The V gene's germline CDR1 is SGHAT and CDR2 FQNNGV. This CDR3 has 17 amino acids. V was clipped by 4 bases and J by 2 bases; unmatched bases: 2. This CDR3 is CASSSGLAGGPYNEQFF. CDR3 coding DNA: TGTGCCAGCAGCTCGGGACTAGCGGGAGGGCCCTACAATGAGCAGTTCTTC.

This clone was detected once. This chain uses TRBV10-2 with TRBJ2-7; no definite D call. Germline CDR1 and CDR2: WSHSY and SAAADI. V lost 1 base, J lost 4 bases, and 5 bases lay in between. The CDR3 consists of 12 residues. CDR3 loop: CASSEWSYEQYF. CDR3 coding DNA: TGCGCCAGCAGTGAGTGGAGTTACGAGCAGTACTTC.

J is TRBJ1-5 and V is TRBV6-5, with TRBD1 matching 9 bases. Germline CDR1 reads MNHEY; CDR2 reads SVGAGI. The ends lost 6 bases at V and 6 bases at J; junction bases unmatched: 6. The CDR3 sequence is 14 residues long. DNA for the CDR3: TGTGCCAGCAGCCCAAGGGACAGGGTTCAGCCCCAGCATTTT. Protein product: CASSPRDRVQPQHF.

J is TRBJ2-7 and V is TRBV5-1, with TRBD1 identical over 7 bases. Germline V lookup: CDR1 SGHRS, CDR2 YFSETQ. This CDR3 contains 18 residues. The V and J ends lost 2 bases and 6 bases, in that order; junction bases with no gene match: 20. The CDR3 DNA reads TGCGCCAGCAGCTTAGAGCCCGGGACAGACCACGGACTTGGCGAGCAGTACTTC. The encoded protein is CASSLEPGTDHGLGEQYF.

The chain joins TRBV28 to TRBJ2-7; D might be TRBD2 (7 bases). CDR1 is MDHEN, CDR2 SYDVKM, per germline. V was shortened by 6 bases and J by 0 bases, with 18 bases between the two germline ends. The length of the CDR3 is 16 residues. CDR3 DNA sequence: TGTGCCAGCAGGACGGTCCGCGGGGGCAGCTCCTACGAGCAGTACTTC. Its translation is CASRTVRGGSSYEQYF.

Comment on this clone: This sample also contains other DNA sequences that code for the same CDR3. V usage is TRBV28 and J usage is TRBJ2-7; 7 bases align to TRBD1. V was pared by 6 bases and J by 2 bases, with 4 bases of the junction left unmatched. Germline CDR1 and CDR2: MDHEN and SYDVKM. This CDR3 is built from 13 residues. The CDR3 region is CASRPGQTYEQYF. CDR3 nucleotides: TGTGCCAGCAGACCGGGACAGACCTACGAGCAGTACTTC. The full variable domain, with the rest looked up from reference TRBV28 and TRBJ2-7, is DVKVTQSSRYLVKRTGEKVFLECVQDMDHENMFWYRQDPGLGLRLIYFSYDVKMKEKGDIPEGYSVSREKKERFSLILESASTNQTSMYLCASRPGQTYEQYFGPGTRLTVT.

The J gene is TRBJ1-3, the V gene TRBV27, with D tentatively TRBD1 (5 bases). Trimming removed 5 bases at V and 1 base at J, with 12 bases between. Germline loops: CDR1 MNHEY, CDR2 SMNVEV (reference sequence). The CDR3 is made up of 15 amino acids. The CDR3 nucleotides are TGTGCCAGCAGTGCCCGGGGCCTATCTGGAAACACCATATATTTT. The encoded protein is CASSARGLSGNTIYF.

V is TRBV9 and J is TRBJ1-6; possibly TRBD1 for D (5 bases). V was clipped by 3 bases and J by 7 bases, with 14 bases between them. Per the germline V gene, CDR1 is SGDLS and CDR2 is YYNGEE. The CDR3 has 15 residues. CDR3 loop: CASSGGEGRNSPLHF. The CDR3 bases are TGTGCCAGCAGCGGAGGGGAAGGCAGAAATTCACCCCTCCACTTT.

A few counts support this clone. The V call is TRBV18, the J call TRBJ2-3, with TRBD2 matching over 8 bases. Germline V gene data show CDR1 as KGHSH and CDR2 as LQKENI. V lost 6 bases to trimming and J lost 4 bases; unmatched junction nucleotides: 6. This CDR3 has 14 amino acids. The CDR3 DNA follows: TGTGCCAGCTCGGGGGAACTAGCGGCAGATACGCAGTATTTT. This codes for CASSGELAADTQYF.

The chain links TRBV6-5 to TRBJ2-7, with TRBD1 matching over 10 bases. This CDR3 has 14 amino acids. The ends lost 7 bases at V and 2 bases at J; junction bases unmatched: 5. The germline V gene has CDR1 MNHEY and CDR2 SVGAGI. CDR3 DNA: TGTGCCAGCACCCCGGGACAGGGGACCTACGAGCAGTACTTC. Translation: CASTPGQGTYEQYF.

The rearrangement links TRBV5-6 to TRBJ1-2; D remains unclear. V lost 2 bases to trimming and J lost 5 bases, with 13 bases between them. CDR1 SGHDT and CDR2 YYEEEE come from the germline V gene. The CDR3 has 14 amino acids. The CDR3 coding sequence is TGTGCCAGCAGCTTAATAGGGCGAGGATATGGCTACACCTTC. It is translated as CASSLIGRGYGYTF.

This clone was recorded once. This CDR3 is also generated by other DNA sequences in the sample. The chain's CDR3 is CSARLSYEQYF. The CDR3 bases are TGCAGTGCTAGACTGTCCTACGAGCAGTACTTC. The J gene is TRBJ2-7, the V gene TRBV20-1; D is unclear. CDR3 length equals 11 residues. Germline V gene data show CDR1 as DFQATT and CDR2 as SNEGSKA (reference sequence). V was shortened by 2 bases and J by 1 base, with 3 bases between the two germline ends.

The chain links TRBV7-9 to TRBJ2-7, with 7 bases that match TRBD1. CDR3 length equals 14 residues. Germline CDR1 and CDR2: SEHNR and FQNEAQ (reference sequence). J gave up 6 bases and V 5 bases, and 10 bases lay outside the gene matches. The CDR3 loop is CASSIQGPPGEQYF. The CDR3 coding sequence is TGTGCCAGCAGCATACAGGGGCCCCCCGGCGAGCAGTACTTC.

V is TRBV2 and J is TRBJ2-5; D gene unclear. V lost 7 bases, J lost 5 bases, and 14 bases lay in between. CDR3 length: 13 residues. Germline CDR1 is SNHLY and CDR2 is FYNNEI. This CDR3 is CASIPLLAETQYF. CDR3 DNA: TGTGCCAGCATCCCCCTATTGGCGGAGACCCAGTACTTC.

The genes are TRBV12-3 or TRBV12-4 and TRBJ2-5, with TRBD1 matching over 8 bases. Trimming took 6 bases from V and 4 from J; bases not matched to a gene: 4. The CDR3 consists of 13 residues. The CDR3 DNA is TGTGCCAGCAGACAGGGGGTAACAGAGACCCAGTACTTC. This encodes CASRQGVTETQYF.

The chain carries TRBV28 and TRBJ1-5, with D tentatively TRBD1 (6 bases). Trimming removed 10 bases from V and 6 bases from J, with 22 bases in between. CDR3 size: 15 residues. Germline CDR1 reads MDHEN; CDR2 reads SYDVKM. The CDR3 DNA reads TGTGCCACTTACTGGTTTCAGGGGATGGGTCAGCCCCAGCATTTT. The encoded protein is CATYWFQGMGQPQHF.

This clone was detected only a few times. The J gene is TRBJ2-7, the V gene TRBV7-6; D possibly corresponds to TRBD2 (6 bases). This CDR3 region has 17 residues. V shed 0 bases and J shed 0 bases, with 15 bases lying between them. CDR1 SGHVS and CDR2 FNYEAQ come from the germline V gene. CDR3 nucleotides: TGTGCCAGCAGCTTAGCCGCCTCTAGCGCTAGCTCCTACGAGCAGTACTTC. Its translation: CASSLAASSASSYEQYF.

The chain combines TRBV28 with TRBJ1-3, with D unclear. V lost 4 bases to trimming and J lost 5 bases, with 12 bases between them. This CDR3 is built from 14 residues. Germline-derived CDR1 and CDR2 are MDHEN and SYDVKM. The CDR3 sequence: CASSSLWARNTIYF. The CDR3 region has the DNA TGTGCCAGCAGTTCGCTATGGGCGCGAAACACCATATATTTT.